The rows below give T cell receptor beta chains drawn from one sample of a study of control samples from healthy donors and cancer patients. The protocol was immunoSEQ multiplex PCR, while the TCRdb copy is restricted to in-frame clones and leaves out a portion. Of around 93,000 clones listed, just over 85% are singletons. The source material was blood. The receptors here all came from a man aged 25-40 years in good health. Both conserved end residues are part of each CDR3. Each record gives: CDR3 length, J gene, D gene, clone size, V gene, CDR3 protein, CDR3 DNA. A D gene is named only where the DNA matches it firmly. Not every row has a clone size; where given, it reads once, few, many or a size class.

13,TRBJ2-2,NA,NA,TRBV6-5,CASSYSGREVLFF,TGTGCCAGCAGTTACAGCGGCAGGGAGGTGCTGTTTTTT
15,TRBJ2-7,NA,NA,TRBV21-1,CASSIIAGWLGEQYF,TGTGCCAGCAGCATCATAGCGGGATGGCTGGGCGAGCAGTACTTC
13,TRBJ1-6,NA,NA,TRBV6-5,CASRTEVNSPLHF,TGTGCCAGCAGGACAGAAGTAAATTCACCCCTCCACTTT
15,TRBJ1-6,NA,NA,TRBV27,CASRPIPVYNSPLHF,TGTGCCAGCAGGCCTATCCCCGTCTATAATTCACCCCTCCACTTT
16,TRBJ2-1,TRBD2,NA,TRBV11-2,CASSLIGLAGANEQFF,TGTGCCAGCAGCTTAATCGGACTAGCGGGAGCCAATGAGCAGTTCTTC
17,TRBJ1-4,NA,NA,TRBV11-2,CASSSPLRQVVDEKLFF,TGTGCCAGCAGCTCTCCCCTGCGACAGGTAGTGGACGAAAAACTGTTTTTT
13,TRBJ2-6,NA,NA,TRBV5-8,CASSLVGANVLTF,TGTGCCAGCAGCTTGGTTGGGGCCAACGTCCTGACTTTC
18,TRBJ2-4,TRBD2,NA,TRBV20-1,CSASVQGRAGVRQNIQYF,TGCAGTGCTAGTGTACAGGGTCGAGCGGGAGTTCGCCAAAACATTCAGTACTTC
16,TRBJ1-1,NA,NA,TRBV5-1,CASSLVYRGGNTEAFF,TGCGCCAGCAGCTTGGTTTATCGGGGTGGGAACACTGAAGCTTTCTTT
15,TRBJ2-1,NA,NA,TRBV7-8,CASSFRSGYMDSQFF,TGTGCCAGCAGCTTTCGCTCTGGTTATATGGATTCGCAGTTCTTC
13,TRBJ1-2,NA,NA,TRBV5-1,CASSLAVDYGYTF,TGCGCCAGCAGCTTGGCCGTGGACTATGGCTACACCTTC
14,TRBJ2-3,NA,NA,TRBV15,CATSRKRQPDTQYF,TGTGCCACCAGCAGAAAACGACAGCCAGATACGCAGTATTTT
13,TRBJ1-4,NA,NA,TRBV27,CASSLRSGEKLFF,TGTGCCAGCAGTTTGCGGTCAGGGGAAAAACTGTTTTTT
14,TRBJ2-2,NA,few,TRBV3-1/TRBV3-2,CASSQDRNTGELFF,TGTGCCAGCAGCCAAGACAGGAACACCGGGGAGCTGTTTTTT
16,TRBJ2-2,NA,NA,TRBV9,CASSVGAGRYTGELFF,TGTGCCAGCAGCGTAGGGGCGGGACGATACACCGGGGAGCTGTTTTTT
14,TRBJ1-5,TRBD1,NA,TRBV24-1,CATTTGQGDQPQHF,TGTGCCACCACCACAGGACAGGGGGATCAGCCCCAGCATTTT
15,TRBJ2-1,TRBD2,NA,TRBV3-1/TRBV3-2,CASSVLAGSYNEQFF,TGTGCCAGCAGTGTCCTAGCGGGCTCCTACAATGAGCAGTTCTTC
14,TRBJ1-2,NA,NA,TRBV27,CASSLRAGGGGYTF,TGTGCCAGCAGTTTACGAGCGGGGGGGGGTGGCTACACCTTC
15,TRBJ2-1,NA,once,TRBV24-1,CATSDPRGPYNEQFF,TGTGCCACCAGTGATCCTCGGGGCCCCTACAATGAGCAGTTCTTC
17,TRBJ2-3,TRBD2,NA,TRBV2,CASSEKGLAGVADTQYF,TGTGCCAGCAGTGAGAAGGGACTAGCGGGAGTGGCAGATACGCAGTATTTT
14,TRBJ2-5,TRBD2,once,TRBV27,CASGEGLASETQYF,TGTGCCAGCGGGGAGGGCTTGGCCTCAGAGACCCAGTACTTC
15,TRBJ1-1,NA,NA,TRBV28,CASSRVPQGATEAFF,TGTGCCAGCAGCCGGGTCCCACAGGGTGCCACTGAAGCTTTCTTT
13,TRBJ1-4,NA,NA,TRBV6-5,CASCRQRNEKLFF,TGTGCCAGCTGCCGACAGAGAAATGAAAAACTGTTTTTT
14,TRBJ2-3,NA,NA,TRBV5-4,CASSLTGDTDTQYF,TGTGCCAGCAGCTTGACAGGAGACACAGATACGCAGTATTTT
16,TRBJ2-7,TRBD2,NA,TRBV5-4,CASSLDLSGASYEQYF,TGTGCCAGCAGCTTGGATCTAAGCGGGGCCTCCTACGAGCAGTACTTC
14,TRBJ1-2,NA,NA,TRBV2,CASKHQGIEYGYTF,TGTGCCAGCAAACACCAGGGGATAGAGTATGGCTACACCTTC
14,TRBJ2-7,TRBD1,NA,TRBV18,CASSTGQGALEQYF,TGTGCCAGCTCCACGGGACAGGGGGCGTTAGAGCAGTACTTC
17,TRBJ2-7,TRBD2,NA,TRBV10-3,CAIRPGLAGNPSAEQYF,TGTGCCATCAGGCCGGGACTAGCGGGAAACCCATCGGCCGAGCAGTACTTC
14,TRBJ2-3,TRBD2,NA,TRBV7-3,CASSSQRETDTQYF,TGTGCCAGCAGCTCCCAGCGGGAGACAGATACGCAGTATTTT
18,TRBJ2-7,NA,NA,TRBV4-1,CASSQLFSSGRAAYEQYF,TGCGCCAGCAGCCAACTATTTAGTTCGGGGCGGGCCGCCTACGAGCAGTACTTC
15,TRBJ1-5,TRBD1,NA,TRBV20-1,CSASAGQGWRQPQHF,TGCAGTGCTAGTGCCGGACAGGGATGGCGTCAGCCCCAGCATTTT
14,TRBJ1-5,NA,NA,TRBV2,CASDPGMGNQPQHF,TGTGCCAGCGACCCGGGAATGGGCAATCAGCCCCAGCATTTT
14,TRBJ1-4,NA,NA,TRBV30,CAWSADRSNEKLFF,TGTGCCTGGAGCGCCGACAGAAGTAATGAAAAACTGTTTTTT
13,TRBJ2-1,NA,NA,TRBV3-1/TRBV3-2,CASSPGLSNEQFF,TGTGCCAGCAGCCCTGGACTCTCCAATGAGCAGTTCTTC
14,TRBJ1-6,TRBD1,few,TRBV11-3,CASSGQGGDSPLHF,TGTGCCAGCAGCGGACAGGGTGGTGATTCACCCCTCCACTTT
16,TRBJ2-1,NA,NA,TRBV7-9,CASSLSRSVIGNEQFF,TGTGCCAGCAGCTTATCTAGGTCTGTCATCGGTAATGAGCAGTTCTTC
15,TRBJ1-2,NA,NA,TRBV14,CASSRPGRTEYGYTF,TGTGCCAGCAGCCGTCCGGGACGGACAGAATATGGCTACACCTTC
13,TRBJ2-1,TRBD2,NA,TRBV30,CAWSERLANEQFF,TGTGCCTGGAGTGAGAGACTAGCCAATGAGCAGTTCTTC
15,TRBJ1-2,NA,NA,TRBV6-5,CASSYTLGGNYGYTF,TGTGCCAGCAGTTACACCCTTGGGGGAAACTATGGCTACACCTTC
16,TRBJ1-3,NA,NA,TRBV4-3,CASSQDTGFSGNTIYF,TGCGCCAGCAGCCAAGACACAGGATTCTCTGGAAACACCATATATTTT
14,TRBJ2-2,NA,NA,TRBV5-4,CASSLDLGPGELFF,TGTGCCAGCAGCTTGGATCTGGGTCCCGGGGAGCTGTTTTTT
13,TRBJ2-3,NA,NA,TRBV28,CASSLMSTDTQYF,TGTGCCAGCAGTTTAATGAGCACAGATACGCAGTATTTT
16,TRBJ2-3,NA,NA,TRBV3-1/TRBV3-2,CASSQGGDRPTDTQYF,TGTGCCAGCAGCCAAGGTGGAGACAGGCCCACAGATACGCAGTATTTT
15,TRBJ2-7,NA,NA,TRBV7-9,CASSSTEKGDYEQYF,TGTGCCAGCAGCTCGACAGAGAAAGGGGACTACGAGCAGTACTTC
15,TRBJ2-7,NA,many,TRBV5-6,CASSPGPGELKEQYF,TGTGCCAGCAGCCCTGGGCCAGGGGAACTTAAGGAGCAGTACTTC
16,TRBJ1-5,NA,NA,TRBV10-3,CAISESIGVGNQPQHF,TGTGCCATCAGTGAGTCCATTGGGGTGGGCAATCAGCCCCAGCATTTT
15,TRBJ2-7,TRBD1,NA,TRBV2,CASSEEAGGGDEQYF,TGTGCCAGCAGTGAAGAGGCAGGGGGCGGGGACGAGCAGTACTTC
15,TRBJ2-5,NA,NA,TRBV3-1/TRBV3-2,CASSQDPREEETQYF,TGTGCCAGCAGCCAAGATCCCAGGGAGGAGGAGACCCAGTACTTC
18,TRBJ2-2,TRBD2,NA,TRBV28,CASSLATMGLAGTGELFF,TGTGCCAGCAGTCTAGCAACCATGGGACTAGCAGGTACCGGGGAGCTGTTTTTT
15,TRBJ2-7,TRBD2,few,TRBV19,CASSIVLADTYEQYF,TGTGCCAGTAGTATAGTTCTAGCGGATACCTACGAGCAGTACTTC
12,TRBJ2-5,NA,NA,TRBV29-1,CSARATQETQYF,TGCAGCGCCCGGGCCACACAAGAGACCCAGTACTTC
17,TRBJ2-7,NA,NA,TRBV11-2,CASSLARGAGEGGEQYF,TGTGCCAGCAGCTTAGCCCGGGGGGCGGGAGAAGGGGGCGAGCAGTACTTC